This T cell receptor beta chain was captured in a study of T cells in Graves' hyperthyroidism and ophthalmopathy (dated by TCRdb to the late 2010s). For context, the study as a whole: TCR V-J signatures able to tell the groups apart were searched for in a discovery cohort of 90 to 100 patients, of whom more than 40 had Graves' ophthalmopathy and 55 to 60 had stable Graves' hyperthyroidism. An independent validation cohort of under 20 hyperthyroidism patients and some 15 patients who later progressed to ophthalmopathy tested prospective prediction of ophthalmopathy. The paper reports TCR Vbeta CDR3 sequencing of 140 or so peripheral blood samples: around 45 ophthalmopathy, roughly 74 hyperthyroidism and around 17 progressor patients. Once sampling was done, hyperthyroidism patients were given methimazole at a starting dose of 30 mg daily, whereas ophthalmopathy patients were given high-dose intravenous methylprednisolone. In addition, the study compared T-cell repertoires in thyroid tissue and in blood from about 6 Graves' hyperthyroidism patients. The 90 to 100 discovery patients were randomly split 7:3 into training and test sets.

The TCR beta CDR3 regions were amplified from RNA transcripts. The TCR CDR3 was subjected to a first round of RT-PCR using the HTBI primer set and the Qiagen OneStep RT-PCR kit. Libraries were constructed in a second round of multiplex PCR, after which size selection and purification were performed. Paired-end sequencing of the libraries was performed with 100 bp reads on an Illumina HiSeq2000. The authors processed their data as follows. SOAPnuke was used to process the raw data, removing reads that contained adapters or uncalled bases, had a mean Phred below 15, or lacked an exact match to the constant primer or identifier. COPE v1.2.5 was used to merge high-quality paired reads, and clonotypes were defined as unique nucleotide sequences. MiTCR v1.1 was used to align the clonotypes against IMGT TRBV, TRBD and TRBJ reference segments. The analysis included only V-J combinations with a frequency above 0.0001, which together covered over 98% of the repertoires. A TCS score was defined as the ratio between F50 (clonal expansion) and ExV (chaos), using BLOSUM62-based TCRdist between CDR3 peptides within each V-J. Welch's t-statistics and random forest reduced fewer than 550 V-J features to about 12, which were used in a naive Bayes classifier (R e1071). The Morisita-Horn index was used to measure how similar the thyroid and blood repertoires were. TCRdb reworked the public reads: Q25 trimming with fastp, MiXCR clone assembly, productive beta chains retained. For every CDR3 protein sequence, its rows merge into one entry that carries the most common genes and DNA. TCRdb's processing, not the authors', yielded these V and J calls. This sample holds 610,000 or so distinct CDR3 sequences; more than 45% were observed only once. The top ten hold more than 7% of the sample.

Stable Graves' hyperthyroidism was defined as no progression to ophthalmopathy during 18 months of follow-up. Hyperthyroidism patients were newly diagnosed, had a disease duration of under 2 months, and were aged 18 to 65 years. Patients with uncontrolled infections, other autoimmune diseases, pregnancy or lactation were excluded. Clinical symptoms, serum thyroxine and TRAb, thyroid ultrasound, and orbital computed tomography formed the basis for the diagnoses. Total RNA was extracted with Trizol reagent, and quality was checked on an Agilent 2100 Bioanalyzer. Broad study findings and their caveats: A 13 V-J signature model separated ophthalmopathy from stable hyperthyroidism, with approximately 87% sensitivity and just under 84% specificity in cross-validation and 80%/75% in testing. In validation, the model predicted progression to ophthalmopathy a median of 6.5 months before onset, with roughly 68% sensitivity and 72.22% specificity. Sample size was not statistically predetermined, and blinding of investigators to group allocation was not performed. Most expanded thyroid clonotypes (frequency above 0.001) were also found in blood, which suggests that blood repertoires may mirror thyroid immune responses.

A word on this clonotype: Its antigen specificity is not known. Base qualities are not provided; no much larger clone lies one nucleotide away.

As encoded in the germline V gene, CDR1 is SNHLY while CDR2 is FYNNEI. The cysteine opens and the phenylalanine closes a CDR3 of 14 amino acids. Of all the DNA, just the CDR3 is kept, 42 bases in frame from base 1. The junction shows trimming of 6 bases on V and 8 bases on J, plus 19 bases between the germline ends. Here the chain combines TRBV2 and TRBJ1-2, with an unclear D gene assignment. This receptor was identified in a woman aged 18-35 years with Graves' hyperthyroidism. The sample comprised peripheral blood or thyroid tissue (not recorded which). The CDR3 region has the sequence CASREEVYQGGYTF. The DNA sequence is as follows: TGTGCCAGCAGGGAGGAGGTGTACCAAGGAGGCTACACCTTC.